This TCR beta chain was recorded in a study of T-cell memory formation after mild COVID-19. Looking at the study overall: The study found TCR clusters largely donor specific. Study-wide results and caveats: Researchers found some responding clones in pre-infection memory, a sign that cross-reactive memory joined. The study found contracting CD4+ clones mainly in CM and EM and contracting CD8+ clones in EMRA.

CDR1 SGHTA and CDR2 FQGNSA come from the germline V gene. The V end lost 3 bases, the J end lost 4 bases, and 15 bases lay between the germline ends. The CDR3 consists of 15 residues. Using constant-segment primers, 5'RACE produced TCR alpha and TCR beta cDNA libraries carrying sample barcodes and UMIs. TCRdb processed the 5' RACE reads anew with MiXCR; each CDR3 protein has one entry. The sample has some 250,000 distinct CDR3 sequences, 9.4% seen once. As for this clonotype: Its antigen is as yet unknown.

The sequencing input was PBMCs or a T cell subset sorted from them (not recorded which). The chain combines TRBV7-2 with TRBJ1-1; D call uncertain. The TCR comes from a man in his late teens or twenties who had mild COVID-19 (a few samples of this study predate the infection). Cell type and time point are not known. CDR3 bases: TGTGCCAGCAGCTTGCGGACGGTTCTATCCACTGAAGCTTTCTTT. Its translation is CASSLRTVLSTEAFF.